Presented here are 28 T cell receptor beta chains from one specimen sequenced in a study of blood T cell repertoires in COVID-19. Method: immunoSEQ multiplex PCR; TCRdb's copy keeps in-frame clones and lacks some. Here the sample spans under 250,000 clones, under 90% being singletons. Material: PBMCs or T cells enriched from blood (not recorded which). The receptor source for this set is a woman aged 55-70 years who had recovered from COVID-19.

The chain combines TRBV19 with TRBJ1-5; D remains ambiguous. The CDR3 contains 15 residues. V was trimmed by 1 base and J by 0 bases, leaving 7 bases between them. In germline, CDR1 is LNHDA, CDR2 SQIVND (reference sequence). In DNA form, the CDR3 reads TGTGCCAGTAGTATAGGAGGAGATAGCAATCAGCCCCAGCATTTT. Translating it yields CASSIGGDSNQPQHF.

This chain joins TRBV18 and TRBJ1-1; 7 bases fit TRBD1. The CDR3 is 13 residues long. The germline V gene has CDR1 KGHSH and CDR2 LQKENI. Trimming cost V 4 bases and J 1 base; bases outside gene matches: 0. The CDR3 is CASSQGANTEAFF. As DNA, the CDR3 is TGTGCCAGCTCACAGGGGGCGAACACTGAAGCTTTCTTT.

CDR3 protein: CASSSGGGLLEQYF. CDR3 DNA: TGTGCCAGCAGCTCCGGGGGAGGGCTTCTAGAGCAGTACTTC. The gene calls are TRBV7-2 and TRBJ2-7; 7 bases fit TRBD2. J lost 7 bases, V lost 4 bases, and 10 bases had no gene match. CDR1 and CDR2 from the germline V gene are SGHTA and FQGNSA. The CDR3 length is 14 residues.

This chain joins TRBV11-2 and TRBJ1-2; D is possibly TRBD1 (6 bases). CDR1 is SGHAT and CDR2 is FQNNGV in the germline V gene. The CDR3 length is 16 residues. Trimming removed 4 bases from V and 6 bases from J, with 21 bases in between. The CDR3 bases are TGTGCCAGCAGCTCATCGGACAGATTGTTACACGATGGCTACACCTTC. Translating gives CASSSSDRLLHDGYTF. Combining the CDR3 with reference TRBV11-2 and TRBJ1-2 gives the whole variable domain EAGVAQSPRYKIIEKRQSVAFWCNPISGHATLYWYQQILGQGPKLLIQFQNNGVVDDSQLPKDRFSAERLKGVDSTLKIQPAKLEDSAVYLCASSSSDRLLHDGYTFGSGTRLTVV.

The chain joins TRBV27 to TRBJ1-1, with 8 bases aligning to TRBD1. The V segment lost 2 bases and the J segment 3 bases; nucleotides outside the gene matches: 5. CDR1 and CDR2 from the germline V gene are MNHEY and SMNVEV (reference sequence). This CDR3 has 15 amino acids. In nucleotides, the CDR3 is TGTGCCAGCAGTTTAATAATGGGACAGGACACTGAAGCTTTCTTT. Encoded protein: CASSLIMGQDTEAFF.

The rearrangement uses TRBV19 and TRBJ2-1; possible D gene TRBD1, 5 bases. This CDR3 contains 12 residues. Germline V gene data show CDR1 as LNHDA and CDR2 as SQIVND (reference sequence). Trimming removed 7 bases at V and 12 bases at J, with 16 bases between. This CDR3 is CASTPPLGPQFF. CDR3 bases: TGTGCCAGTACCCCACCCCTGGGGCCGCAGTTCTTC.

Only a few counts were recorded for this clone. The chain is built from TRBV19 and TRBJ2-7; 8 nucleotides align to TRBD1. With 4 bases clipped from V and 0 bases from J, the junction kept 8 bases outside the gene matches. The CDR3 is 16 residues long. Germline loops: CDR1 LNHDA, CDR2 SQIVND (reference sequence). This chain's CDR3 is CASSTRTGRFSYEQYF. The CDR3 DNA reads TGTGCCAGTAGTACCCGGACAGGGCGTTTCTCCTACGAGCAGTACTTC.

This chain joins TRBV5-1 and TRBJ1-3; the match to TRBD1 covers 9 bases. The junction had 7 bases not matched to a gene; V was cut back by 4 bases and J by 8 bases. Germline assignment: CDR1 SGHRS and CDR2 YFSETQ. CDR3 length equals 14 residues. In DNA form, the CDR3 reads TGCGCCAGCAGCCCTGGACAGGGGCTAGACACCATATATTTT. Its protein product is CASSPGQGLDTIYF. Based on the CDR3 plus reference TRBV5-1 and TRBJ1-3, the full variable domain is KAGVTQTPRYLIKTRGQQVTLSCSPISGHRSVSWYQQTPGQGLQFLFEYFSETQRNKGNFPGRFSGRQFSNSRSEMNVSTLELGDSALYLCASSPGQGLDTIYFGEGSWLTVV.

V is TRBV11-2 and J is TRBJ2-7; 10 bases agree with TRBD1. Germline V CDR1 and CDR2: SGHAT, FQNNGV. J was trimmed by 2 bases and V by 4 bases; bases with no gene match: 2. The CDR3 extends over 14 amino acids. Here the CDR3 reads CASSYGTGAYEQYF. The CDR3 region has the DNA TGTGCCAGCAGCTACGGGACAGGGGCCTACGAGCAGTACTTC.

CDR3 amino acids: CASSLEAQGGLDTQYF. For the CDR3, the DNA is TGCGCCAGCAGCTTAGAGGCGCAGGGCGGTCTGGATACGCAGTATTTT. V and J are TRBV5-1 and TRBJ2-3; perhaps TRBD1 as D (5 bases). Trimming shortened V by 2 bases and J by 6 bases, and 19 bases separated the two germline ends. The CDR3 has 16 amino acids. Germline-derived CDR1 and CDR2 are SGHRS and YFSETQ.

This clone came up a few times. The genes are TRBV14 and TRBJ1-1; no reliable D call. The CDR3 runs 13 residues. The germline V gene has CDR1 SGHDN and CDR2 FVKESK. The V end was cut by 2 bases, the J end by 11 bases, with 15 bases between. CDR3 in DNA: TGTGCCAGCAGCCAATTGTCGGAGGGTGGCGCTTTCTTT. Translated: CASSQLSEGGAFF.

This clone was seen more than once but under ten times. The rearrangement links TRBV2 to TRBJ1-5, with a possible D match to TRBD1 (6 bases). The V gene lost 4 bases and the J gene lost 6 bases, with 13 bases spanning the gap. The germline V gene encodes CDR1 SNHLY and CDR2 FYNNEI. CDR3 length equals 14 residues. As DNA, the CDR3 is TGTGCCAGCAGTGCTGCGACAGGCGGTCAGCCCCAGCATTTT. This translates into CASSAATGGQPQHF.

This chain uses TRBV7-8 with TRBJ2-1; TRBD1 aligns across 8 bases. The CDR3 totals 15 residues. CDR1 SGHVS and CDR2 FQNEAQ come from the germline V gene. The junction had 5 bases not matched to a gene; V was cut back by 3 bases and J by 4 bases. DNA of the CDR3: TGTGCCAGCAGCTTGGACAGGGACCTTTACAATGAGCAGTTCTTC. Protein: CASSLDRDLYNEQFF.

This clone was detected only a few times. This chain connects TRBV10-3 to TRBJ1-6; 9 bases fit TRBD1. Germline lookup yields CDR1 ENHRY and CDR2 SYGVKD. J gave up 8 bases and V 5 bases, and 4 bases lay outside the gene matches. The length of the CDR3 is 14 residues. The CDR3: CAISRTGEDSPLHF. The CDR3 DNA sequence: TGTGCCATCAGTCGGACAGGGGAAGATTCACCCCTCCACTTT.

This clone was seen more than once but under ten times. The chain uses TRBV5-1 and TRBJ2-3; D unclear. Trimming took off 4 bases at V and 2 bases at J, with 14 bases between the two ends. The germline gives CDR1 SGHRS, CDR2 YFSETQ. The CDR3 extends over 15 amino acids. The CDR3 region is CASSPNQMNTDTQYF. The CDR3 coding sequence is TGCGCCAGCAGCCCCAACCAGATGAACACAGATACGCAGTATTTT.

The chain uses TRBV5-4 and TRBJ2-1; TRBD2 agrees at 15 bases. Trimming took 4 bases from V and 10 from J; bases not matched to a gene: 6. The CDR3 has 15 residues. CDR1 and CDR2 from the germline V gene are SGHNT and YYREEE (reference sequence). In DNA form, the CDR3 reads TGTGCCAGCAGCCAGGGACTAGCGGGGGGAGGAGAGCAGTTCTTC. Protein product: CASSQGLAGGGEQFF.

The CDR3 bases are TGTGCCAGCAGCTTACTAGCGGGCCAAACCTCCTACAATGAGCAGTTCTTC. Protein product: CASSLLAGQTSYNEQFF. V and J are TRBV5-8 and TRBJ2-1, with 9 bases aligning to TRBD2. This CDR3 has 17 residues. V lost 2 bases to trimming and J lost 0 bases; unmatched junction nucleotides: 6. The germline gives CDR1 SGHTS, CDR2 YDEGEE.

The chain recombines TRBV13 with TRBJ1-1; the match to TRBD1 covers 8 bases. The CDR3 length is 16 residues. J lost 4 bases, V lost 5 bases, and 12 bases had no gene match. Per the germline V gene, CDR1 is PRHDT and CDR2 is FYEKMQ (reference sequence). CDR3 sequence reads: CASSVRTGKLGTEAFF. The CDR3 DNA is TGTGCCAGCAGCGTTCGGACAGGGAAATTGGGCACTGAAGCTTTCTTT.

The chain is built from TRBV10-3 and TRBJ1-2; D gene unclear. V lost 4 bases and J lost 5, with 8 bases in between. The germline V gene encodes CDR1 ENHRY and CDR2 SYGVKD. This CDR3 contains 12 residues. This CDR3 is CAISVVEYGYTF. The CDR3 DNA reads TGTGCCATCAGTGTTGTAGAGTATGGCTACACCTTC.

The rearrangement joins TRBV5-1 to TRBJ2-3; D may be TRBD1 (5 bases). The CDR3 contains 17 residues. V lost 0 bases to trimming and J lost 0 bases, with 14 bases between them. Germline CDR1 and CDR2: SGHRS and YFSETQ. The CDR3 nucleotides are TGCGCCAGCAGCTTGGACCTTACAGGTTCTAGCACAGATACGCAGTATTTT. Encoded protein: CASSLDLTGSSTDTQYF.

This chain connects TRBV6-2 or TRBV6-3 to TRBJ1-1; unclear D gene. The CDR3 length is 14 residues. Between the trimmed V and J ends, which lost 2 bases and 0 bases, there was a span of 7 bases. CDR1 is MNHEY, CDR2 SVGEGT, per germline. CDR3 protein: CASSYTQMNTEAFF. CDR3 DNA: TGTGCCAGCAGTTACACACAGATGAACACTGAAGCTTTCTTT.

The CDR3 spells CASSQVGGGGEKLFF. The DNA for the CDR3 is TGTGCCAGCAGCCAAGTAGGGGGGGGTGGTGAAAAACTGTTTTTT. V is TRBV3-1 (or the pseudogene TRBV3-2) and J is TRBJ1-4, with a possible D match to TRBD1 (6 bases). CDR3 length: 15 residues. CDR1 and CDR2 from the germline V gene are LGHDT and YNNKEL (reference sequence). The ends were cut back, 1 base at V and 7 bases at J, with 13 bases in the middle.

CDR3 sequence (DNA): TGTGCCAGCAGCTTAACCATGAGGGCTGGGAAAACTGAAGCTTTCTTT. The encoded protein is CASSLTMRAGKTEAFF. The genes are TRBV7-9 and TRBJ1-1; unclear D gene. With 2 bases removed from V and 5 bases from J, the gap between germline ends came to 18 bases. Germline loops: CDR1 SEHNR, CDR2 FQNEAQ (reference sequence). This CDR3 comprises 16 residues.

CDR3 in DNA: TGTGCCAGCAGCCAGGGGTTCTCCTACAATGAGCAGTTCTTC. Translation gives CASSQGFSYNEQFF. This rearrangement joins TRBV11-2 to TRBJ2-1; D might be TRBD1 (6 bases). The V and J ends lost 5 bases and 0 bases respectively, with 8 bases between them. The CDR3 has 14 amino acids. Germline V gives CDR1 SGHAT, CDR2 FQNNGV.

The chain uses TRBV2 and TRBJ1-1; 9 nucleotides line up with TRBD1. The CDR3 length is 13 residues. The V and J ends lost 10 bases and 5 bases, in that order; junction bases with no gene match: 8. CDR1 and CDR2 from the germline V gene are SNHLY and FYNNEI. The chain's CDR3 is CAIPKTGGTEAFF. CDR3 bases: TGTGCCATACCAAAGACAGGGGGAACTGAAGCTTTCTTT.

CDR3 DNA: TGTGCCAGCAGTGAAGGGGGCGGGGGACGAGAGACCCAGTACTTC. Translation: CASSEGGGGRETQYF. This chain uses TRBV2 with TRBJ2-5, with 7 nucleotides matching TRBD2. CDR3 size: 15 residues. CDR1 is SNHLY and CDR2 is FYNNEI in the germline V gene. V lost 1 base, J lost 4 bases, and 6 bases stayed unmatched.

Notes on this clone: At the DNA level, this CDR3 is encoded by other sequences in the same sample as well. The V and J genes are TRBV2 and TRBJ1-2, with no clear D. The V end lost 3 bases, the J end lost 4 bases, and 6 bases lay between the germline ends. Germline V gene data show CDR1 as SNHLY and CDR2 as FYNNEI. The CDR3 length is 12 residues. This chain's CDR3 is CASSDDSYGYTF. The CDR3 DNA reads TGTGCCAGCAGTGATGATAGCTATGGCTACACCTTC. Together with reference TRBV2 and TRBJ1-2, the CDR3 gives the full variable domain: EPEVTQTPSHQVTQMGQEVILRCVPISNHLYFYWYRQILGQKVEFLVSFYNNEISEKSEIFDDQFSVERPDGSNFTLKIRSTKLEDSAMYFCASSDDSYGYTFGSGTRLTVV.

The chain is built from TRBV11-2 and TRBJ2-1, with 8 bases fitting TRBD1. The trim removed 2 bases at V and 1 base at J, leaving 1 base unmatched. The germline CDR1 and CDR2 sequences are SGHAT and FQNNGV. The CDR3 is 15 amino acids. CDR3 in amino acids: CASSLQGASYNEQFF. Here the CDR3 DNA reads TGTGCCAGCAGCTTACAGGGGGCTTCCTACAATGAGCAGTTCTTC.